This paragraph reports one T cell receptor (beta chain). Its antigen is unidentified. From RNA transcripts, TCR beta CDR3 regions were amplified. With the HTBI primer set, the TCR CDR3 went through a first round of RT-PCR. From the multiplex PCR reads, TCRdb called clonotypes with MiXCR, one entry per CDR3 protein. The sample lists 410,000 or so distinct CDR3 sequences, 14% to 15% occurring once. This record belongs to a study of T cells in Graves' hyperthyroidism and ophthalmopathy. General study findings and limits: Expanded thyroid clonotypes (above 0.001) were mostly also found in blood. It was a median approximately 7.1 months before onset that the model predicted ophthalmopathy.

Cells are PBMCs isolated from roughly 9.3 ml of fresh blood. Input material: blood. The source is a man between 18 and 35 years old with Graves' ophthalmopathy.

CDR3 sequence: CSASRPTSGRETQYF. The CDR3 DNA follows: TGCAGTGCTTCCCGACCGACTAGCGGGAGAGAGACCCAGTACTTC. The V call is TRBV20-1, the J call TRBJ2-5; 12 bases fit TRBD2. The CDR3 runs to 15 residues. CDR1 is DFQATT and CDR2 is SNEGSKA in the germline V gene (reference sequence). V shed 5 bases, J shed 4 bases, and the junction held 8 bases outside the gene matches.